The 10 T cell receptor beta chains listed next were all sequenced from one sample in a study of CD8 T cells in ankylosing spondylitis. Via MiXCR, TCRdb re-called the 5' RACE reads, giving one row per CDR3 protein. The repertoire holds about 42,000 distinct CDR3 sequences, 3.5% to 4% seen once, with about 4% in the top ten. Material for sequencing was blood, either unsorted or a sorted T cell fraction (not recorded which). These receptors all come from a female donor with ankylosing spondylitis or in good health (not recorded which).

Ten or more counts support this clonotype. This rearrangement joins TRBV9 to TRBJ1-2, with 7 bases aligning to TRBD1. J gave up 3 bases and V 0 bases, and 8 bases lay outside the gene matches. Germline-derived CDR1 and CDR2 are SGDLS and YYNGEE. CDR3 length: 16 amino acids. CDR3 in amino acids: CASSVGVGGSDYGYTF. For the CDR3, the DNA is TGTGCCAGCAGCGTAGGGGTAGGGGGCAGTGACTATGGCTACACCTTC.

This clonotype was found many times. The chain links TRBV9 to TRBJ2-3; the D is unclear. This CDR3 has 13 amino acids. Per germline, CDR1 SGDLS and CDR2 YYNGEE. The V end was cut by 0 bases, the J end by 5 bases, with 7 bases between. CDR3 amino acids: CASSVAQEDTQYF. For the CDR3, the DNA is TGTGCCAGCAGCGTAGCTCAGGAAGATACGCAGTATTTT.

This clonotype has ten or more counts. This chain joins TRBV9 and TRBJ2-3; D unclear. Germline V gene data show CDR1 as SGDLS and CDR2 as YYNGEE. The CDR3 runs to 13 residues. The V end lost 7 bases, the J end lost 1 base, and 10 bases lay between the germline ends. CDR3 residues: CASHSERTDTQYF. CDR3 DNA: TGTGCCAGCCACTCCGAACGCACAGATACGCAGTATTTT.

This clonotype was counted many times. CDR3 in DNA: TGTGCCAGCAGCGGACTTAGCGGGGGCCTGGGAGATACGCAGTATTTT. The encoded protein is CASSGLSGGLGDTQYF. The rearrangement uses TRBV9 and TRBJ2-3; 9 bases agree with TRBD2. The V and J ends lost 3 bases and 5 bases, in that order; junction bases with no gene match: 10. The CDR3 contains 16 residues. Germline loops: CDR1 SGDLS, CDR2 YYNGEE.

There are a few counts of this clonotype. A much larger clone is a single base away; this may be a read error. This CDR3 is CASSVGADSPLHF. The CDR3 DNA is TGTGCCAGCAGCGTAGGGGCGGATTCACCCCTCCACTTT. The chain carries TRBV9 and TRBJ1-6; D uncertain. The ends were cut back, 0 bases at V and 8 bases at J, with 6 bases in the middle. Germline values: CDR1 SGDLS, CDR2 YYNGEE. The CDR3 totals 13 residues.

There are many counts of this clonotype. This rearrangement joins TRBV9 to TRBJ2-2, with D tentatively TRBD1 (5 bases). Looked up from germline, CDR1 is SGDLS and CDR2 is YYNGEE. The CDR3 is 16 amino acids. Trimming took off 3 bases at V and 0 bases at J, with 12 bases between the two ends. The CDR3 is CASSDQWGPNTGELFF. The CDR3 DNA sequence: TGTGCCAGCAGCGACCAATGGGGCCCGAACACCGGGGAGCTGTTTTTT.

This clonotype showed up many times. The chain combines TRBV9 with TRBJ1-2; weak D call: TRBD1 (6 bases). V was pared by 1 base and J by 5 bases, with 15 bases between. The CDR3 spans 15 residues. Looked up from germline, CDR1 is SGDLS and CDR2 is YYNGEE. CDR3 coding DNA: TGTGCCAGCAGCGTATCGGGGGCTCCCTCTTATGGCTACACCTTC. Protein: CASSVSGAPSYGYTF.

This clonotype has ten or more counts. The rearrangement joins TRBV9 to TRBJ2-7; possibly TRBD1 for D (5 bases). Germline CDR1 SGDLS, CDR2 YYNGEE. This CDR3 is built from 13 residues. Trimming pared 4 bases from V and 4 bases from J, leaving 12 bases between. CDR3 residues: CASSPATDYEQYF. The CDR3, as DNA: TGTGCCAGCAGCCCGGCGACAGATTACGAGCAGTACTTC. Filled out from reference TRBV9 and TRBJ2-7, the complete variable domain reads DSGVTQTPKHLITATGQRVTLRCSPRSGDLSVYWYQQSLDQGLQFLIQYYNGEERAKGNILERFSAQQFPDLHSELNLSSLELGDSALYFCASSPATDYEQYFGPGTRLTVT.

This clonotype occurred many times. V is TRBV9 and J is TRBJ1-4; TRBD1 is a possible D gene (6 bases). The germline V gene has CDR1 SGDLS and CDR2 YYNGEE. Trimming stripped 0 bases from V and 6 bases from J, with 12 bases between. The CDR3 is 15 residues long. CDR3 region: CASSVDQGKDEKLFF. The CDR3 DNA is TGTGCCAGCAGCGTAGACCAGGGGAAGGATGAAAAACTGTTTTTT.

There are many counts of this clonotype. The genes are TRBV9 and TRBJ1-1, with 9 bases matching TRBD1. Germline values: CDR1 SGDLS, CDR2 YYNGEE. This CDR3 comprises 13 residues. V gave up 5 bases and J gave up 10 bases; unmatched junction bases: 9. The CDR3 protein is CASSGRQGGGAFF. The CDR3 nucleotides are TGTGCCAGCAGTGGTAGACAGGGGGGGGGAGCTTTCTTT. Full variable domain (remainder filled in from reference TRBV9 and TRBJ1-1): DSGVTQTPKHLITATGQRVTLRCSPRSGDLSVYWYQQSLDQGLQFLIQYYNGEERAKGNILERFSAQQFPDLHSELNLSSLELGDSALYFCASSGRQGGGAFFGQGTRLTVV.